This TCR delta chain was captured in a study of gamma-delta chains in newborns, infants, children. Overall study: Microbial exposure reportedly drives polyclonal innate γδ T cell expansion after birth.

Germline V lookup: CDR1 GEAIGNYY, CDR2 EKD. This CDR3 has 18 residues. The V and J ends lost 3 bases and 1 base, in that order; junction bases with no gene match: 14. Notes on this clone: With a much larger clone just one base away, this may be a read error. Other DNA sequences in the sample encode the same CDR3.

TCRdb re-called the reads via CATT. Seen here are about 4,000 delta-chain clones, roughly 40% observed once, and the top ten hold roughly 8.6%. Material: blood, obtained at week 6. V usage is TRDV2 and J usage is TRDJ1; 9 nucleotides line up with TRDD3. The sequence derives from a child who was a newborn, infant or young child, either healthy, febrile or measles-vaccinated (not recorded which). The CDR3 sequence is CACDFLGGYRVGTDKLIF. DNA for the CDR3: TGTGCCTGTGACTTCCTCGGGGGATACCGGGTCGGCACCGATAAACTCATCTTT.